The 17 T cell receptor beta chains presented below share a single source sample, sequenced in a study of Ad26.COV2.S vaccination and SARS-CoV-2 variants. The treatment denotes: 15 to 20 received Ad26.COV2.S at low or high dose, single or two shots; about 5 received placebo; per-sample allocation not given. Samples came from day 63 after the first vaccine or placebo injection. Sequenced by immunoSEQ multiplex PCR; TCRdb stores in-frame clones only, minus some. The sample holds roughly 500,000 clones; about 83% are singletons and the top ten take more than 10%. The sample here was peripheral blood, taken in a trial of Ad26.COV2.S vaccine versus placebo. These receptors were obtained from a person aged 18-65 years who received the Ad26.COV2.S COVID-19 vaccine or a placebo.

The chain is built from TRBV5-1 and TRBJ2-7; D possibly uses TRBD1 or TRBD2 (5 bases each). The CDR3 is 15 residues long. Germline V gene lookup returns CDR1 SGHRS and CDR2 YFSETQ. Trimming removed 1 base at V and 5 bases at J, with 16 bases between. In DNA form, the CDR3 reads TGCGCCAGCAGCTTGAGAGGGACCGCCCAAAACGAGCAGTACTTC. Translation: CASSLRGTAQNEQYF.

A word on this clone: One end of the junction fails to match germline, which may point to a read error. This rearrangement joins TRBV5-1 to TRBJ2-4; D unresolved. This CDR3 comprises 8 residues. CDR1 SGHRS and CDR2 YFSETQ come from the germline V gene. The DNA of the CDR3 is TGCGCCAGAAACATTCAGTACTTC. It yields the protein CARNIQYF.

In regard to this clone: This specimen includes other DNA sequences encoding the same CDR3. The gene calls are TRBV5-4 and TRBJ2-7; TRBD2 matches 7 bases. CDR1 is SGHNT, CDR2 YYREEE, per germline (reference sequence). This CDR3 is built from 14 residues. V dropped 0 bases and J dropped 0; count of bases not matched to a gene: 0. The CDR3 bases are TGTGCCAGCAGCTTGGGCGGGAGCTCCTACGAGCAGTACTTC. Residues: CASSLGGSSYEQYF.

The V and J genes are TRBV19 and TRBJ1-5; D perhaps matches TRBD1 (6 bases). The V gene lost 6 bases and the J gene lost 0 bases, with 12 bases spanning the gap. The CDR3 covers 15 residues. The germline V gene has CDR1 LNHDA and CDR2 SQIVND (reference sequence). The CDR3, as DNA: TGTGCCAGTAGGGGGACACCTTATAGCAATCAGCCCCAGCATTTT. It yields the protein CASRGTPYSNQPQHF.

The chain links TRBV27 to TRBJ2-3; possible D gene TRBD2, 7 bases. The V end lost 5 bases, the J end lost 1 base, and 16 bases lay between the germline ends. Germline CDR1 and CDR2: MNHEY and SMNVEV (reference sequence). The CDR3 is 16 amino acids. As DNA, the CDR3 is TGTGCCAGCAGTCCCGGGGGGCGGTGGGGCACAGATACGCAGTATTTT. Translated: CASSPGGRWGTDTQYF.

This chain uses TRBV5-1 with TRBJ2-3; D not certain. Deletions cut 5 bases from V and 5 bases from J, with 15 bases between. Germline V gene data show CDR1 as SGHRS and CDR2 as YFSETQ. There are 14 residues in the CDR3. The CDR3 sequence: CASRKETELDTQYF. DNA of the CDR3: TGCGCCAGCAGGAAAGAGACCGAGTTAGATACGCAGTATTTT.

The rearrangement links TRBV9 to TRBJ2-1; D uncertain. The CDR3 extends over 13 amino acids. Germline V gene lookup returns CDR1 SGDLS and CDR2 YYNGEE. V was trimmed by 1 base and J by 7 bases, leaving 9 bases between them. Here the CDR3 DNA reads TGTGCCAGCAGCGTATATCCTACGAATGAGCAGTTCTTC. It is translated as CASSVYPTNEQFF.

The J gene is TRBJ1-5, the V gene TRBV6-5; no clear D gene. This CDR3 contains 13 residues. In germline, CDR1 is MNHEY, CDR2 SVGAGI. Trimming took 0 bases from V and 5 from J, leaving 5 bases between them. This chain's CDR3 is CASSYSQDQPQHF. The DNA of the CDR3 is TGTGCCAGCAGTTACTCCCAGGATCAGCCCCAGCATTTT.

For the CDR3, the DNA is TGTGCCAGCAGCCGGCGGCCGGGGGAAGAGACCCAGTACTTC. It codes for CASSRRPGEETQYF. This chain joins TRBV9 and TRBJ2-5; TRBD2 might be the D (6 bases). The CDR3 consists of 14 residues. Trimming removed 4 bases from V and 3 bases from J, with 13 bases in between. Germline loops: CDR1 SGDLS, CDR2 YYNGEE.

V and J are TRBV4-2 and TRBJ1-6; weak D call: TRBD1 (6 bases). Trimming removed 3 bases from V and 10 bases from J, with 13 bases in between. From germline, CDR1 is LGHNA and CDR2 YNFKEQ. The CDR3 has 14 residues. CDR3: CASSHSGRGSPLHF. The CDR3 DNA reads TGTGCCAGCAGCCATTCTGGAAGGGGGTCACCCCTCCACTTT.

This clone was seen a few times. This CDR3 is also generated by other DNA sequences in the sample. The chain carries TRBV7-3 and TRBJ1-2, with D maybe TRBD1 (6 bases). This CDR3 has 13 amino acids. CDR1 and CDR2 from the germline V gene are SGHTA and FQGTGA. V was clipped by 3 bases and J by 4 bases, with 9 bases between them. Here the CDR3 reads CASSLETGYGYTF. For the CDR3, the DNA is TGTGCCAGCAGCTTGGAGACAGGCTATGGCTACACCTTC.

In its sample, this clone was seen once. J is TRBJ1-1 and V is TRBV30, with 9 bases matching TRBD1. Looked up from germline, CDR1 is GTSNPN and CDR2 is SVGIG (reference sequence). V shed 5 bases and J 0 bases; nucleotides not matched to a gene: 7. The CDR3 covers 15 residues. The CDR3, as DNA: TGTGCCTGGGGCCGGGACAGGGAGTTGAACACTGAAGCTTTCTTT. Encoded protein: CAWGRDRELNTEAFF.

The rearrangement links TRBV6-5 to TRBJ2-7, with 7 bases identical to TRBD1. V lost 6 bases, J lost 4 bases, and 12 bases stayed unmatched. The germline gives CDR1 MNHEY, CDR2 SVGAGI. The length of the CDR3 is 15 residues. The CDR3 DNA sequence: TGTGCCAGCAGCGCCTTAGCCGGGACAGCATACGAGCAGTACTTC. It codes for CASSALAGTAYEQYF.

V is TRBV11-1 and J is TRBJ2-3, with TRBD1 as a possible D gene (5 bases). V was trimmed by 3 bases and J by 5 bases, leaving 15 bases between them. The CDR3 consists of 15 residues. The germline V gene encodes CDR1 SGHAT and CDR2 FQDESV (reference sequence). CDR3 sequence reads: CASSLRPYQGDTQYF. In DNA, the CDR3 is TGTGCCAGCAGCTTGAGGCCCTATCAGGGAGATACGCAGTATTTT.

The rearrangement links TRBV9 to TRBJ2-5, with D maybe TRBD1 (5 bases). Germline lookup yields CDR1 SGDLS and CDR2 YYNGEE. The V gene lost 0 bases and the J gene lost 5 bases, with 17 bases spanning the gap. CDR3 length: 16 amino acids. In nucleotides, the CDR3 is TGTGCCAGCAGCGTAGAAGGGGCCAGTCCCGGGGAGACCCAGTACTTC. Translating gives CASSVEGASPGETQYF.

This chain joins TRBV15 and TRBJ2-3; 7 bases are shared with TRBD1. CDR1 LNHNV and CDR2 YYDKDF come from the germline V gene (reference sequence). V lost 1 base and J lost 2; bases outside the gene matches: 6. The CDR3 extends over 16 amino acids. The CDR3 region has the DNA TGTGCCACCAGCAGAGTCCCGACAGGGACCACAGATACGCAGTATTTT. It specifies CATSRVPTGTTDTQYF.

The chain joins TRBV29-1 to TRBJ1-1; no firm D call. Per the germline V gene, CDR1 is SQVTM and CDR2 is ANQGSEA. CDR3 size: 13 residues. With 4 bases removed from V and 1 base from J, the gap between germline ends came to 10 bases. The CDR3 nucleotides read TGCAGCGTTGGTGTCACTAGGAACACTGAAGCTTTCTTT. Translation gives CSVGVTRNTEAFF.